These T cell receptor beta chains were read from a single sample in a study. TCRdb independently ran MiXCR on the 5' RACE reads; one entry per CDR3 protein. The table has about 62,000 distinct CDR3 sequences, around 30% seen once. Sequencing was done on a sample of tumor-infiltrating naive CD4+ T cells sorted from the breast tumor. These receptors all come from a female donor with breast cancer. Each CDR3 is given with its conserved first and last residue.

TRBJ1-6 | TRBV10-3 | CAISESPGRKNSPLHF
TRBJ1-1 | TRBV7-3 | CASSLEARMNTEAFF
TRBJ2-3 | TRBV9 | CASSTGVDTQYF
TRBJ1-2 | TRBV30 | CAWSKGYGYTF
TRBJ2-5 | TRBV6-2/TRBV6-3 | CASSYLPQVLTQYF
TRBJ2-7 | TRBV5-6 | CASSLELAGLYEQYF
TRBJ1-5 | TRBV6-2/TRBV6-3 | CASRMSAFNQPQHF
TRBJ2-5 | TRBV20-1 | CSASMGGWEETQYF
TRBJ1-1 | TRBV6-5 | CASSYRGDGTEAFF
TRBJ2-7 | TRBV6-5 | CASSYGGLGACEQYF
TRBJ1-6 | TRBV18 | CASSLQGEGNLPLHF
TRBJ2-7 | TRBV18 | CASSPPTDLYEQYF
TRBJ1-2 | TRBV7-3 | CASSPGIGNYGYTF
TRBJ2-6 | TRBV2 | CARGQLGTGANVLTF
TRBJ2-7 | TRBV4-1 | CASSQASSERGAGEQYF
TRBJ2-7 | TRBV6-5 | CASSYTPPYVYEQYF
TRBJ2-1 | TRBV6-2/TRBV6-3 | CASSYSGLAGGHYNEQFF
TRBJ2-7 | TRBV7-3 | CASSLKSGYEQYF
TRBJ2-3 | TRBV12-3/TRBV12-4 | CVTSGSSDTQYF
TRBJ2-1 | TRBV4-1 | CASSPLGQGEHEQFF
TRBJ1-4 | TRBV4-1 | CASSQGSRDGEKLFF
TRBJ2-1 | TRBV5-4 | CASSLEGPGRNEQFF
TRBJ2-2 | TRBV5-1 | CASSSLDGGELFF
TRBJ2-3 | TRBV4-2 | CASSPGGSGGLTDTQYF
TRBJ1-5 | TRBV20-1 | CSVRTGEVGQPQHF
TRBJ1-2 | TRBV4-3 | CASSQATGLNYGYTF
TRBJ1-1 | TRBV5-1 | CASSLNHPGETEVFF
TRBJ2-7 | TRBV20-1 | CSANRDSNSYEQYF
TRBJ1-3 | TRBV7-2 | CASSLLAGQGGRNTIYF
TRBJ2-1 | TRBV4-2 | CASSQDGGGRAVNEQFF
TRBJ1-2 | TRBV5-1 | CASSLDTYGYTF
TRBJ2-1 | TRBV11-3 | CASSSRTGISGYNEQFF
TRBJ2-1 | TRBV5-1 | CASSQRGGVSSYNEQFF
TRBJ2-7 | TRBV29-1 | CSTRQGSYEQYF
TRBJ2-2 | TRBV5-4 | CASSPSLRGGRGSGELFF
TRBJ1-1 | TRBV12-3/TRBV12-4 | CASSSHRGSSNTEAFF
TRBJ1-1 | TRBV29-1 | CSVLSGIMNTEAFF
TRBJ1-1 | TRBV7-3 | CASSENPGHGNTEAFF
TRBJ1-2 | TRBV28 | CASRRYLINYGYTF
TRBJ2-1 | TRBV20-1 | CSARVVSGGQRNEQFF
TRBJ1-1 | TRBV6-5 | CASSLDTEAFF